This TCR beta chain emerged from a study of identical twins. CDR1 is SGDLS and CDR2 is YYNGEE in the germline V gene. The CDR3 runs 15 residues. The J segment lost 6 bases and the V segment lost 4 bases, leaving 7 bases of the junction unmatched. A universal primer site arose from template switching, and cDNA bore unique molecular identifiers. A single record per CDR3 protein comes from TCRdb applying MiXCR to the 5' RACE reads. The sample consists of 540,000 or so distinct CDR3 sequences, about a fifth of them appearing once. Overall study findings and caveats: Analyses of zero insertions could, in part, be confounded by invariant MAIT and iNKT cells.

This clonotype appeared a few times. Its antigen is undetermined. In addition, the sample was reused for a study of yellow fever vaccine responses in identical twins.

The rearrangement uses TRBV9 and TRBJ2-1; 10 nucleotides line up with TRBD2. The sequencing input was CD4+ T cells sorted from blood. The source of this sequence is a woman aged 18-30 years in good health. The CDR3 bases are TGTGCCAGCAGCCAAGCGGGAGGGCCTGGCAATGAGCAGTTCTTC. Amino acids: CASSQAGGPGNEQFF.